This T cell receptor (beta chain) was documented in a study of T cell responses to AZD1222 COVID-19 vaccine. This CDR3 is 15 amino acids long. V shed 4 bases and J shed 1 base, with 13 bases lying between them. In germline, CDR1 is LGHNA, CDR2 YSLEER. Sequenced by immunoSEQ multiplex PCR; TCRdb stores in-frame clones only, minus some. The table records roughly 170,000 clones, about 91% of them present only once. The chain is built from TRBV4-3 and TRBJ1-1; the D gene is possibly TRBD1 (5 bases). The clonotype originates from an adult in good health. This material consisted of peripheral blood, taken on day 0 of AZD1222 vaccination. In nucleotides, the CDR3 is TGCGCCAGCAGCCCAGTAGCGACAGCGAACACTGAAGCTTTCTTT. It specifies CASSPVATANTEAFF.